The 25 T cell receptor beta chains below come from one sample, sequenced in a study of T cells in Graves' hyperthyroidism and ophthalmopathy. The source material, RNA transcripts, was used to amplify TCR beta CDR3 regions. First-round RT-PCR targeting the TCR CDR3 was performed with the HTBI primer set. TCRdb re-analysed the multiplex PCR reads in MiXCR, keeping a single row per CDR3 protein. The sample holds a few hundred thousand distinct CDR3 sequences, less than 25% seen once. The sequenced material came from blood. The receptors here all came from a man aged 18-30 years with Graves' hyperthyroidism.

The chain joins TRBV3-1 to TRBJ2-7; either TRBD1 or TRBD2 may fit D (5 bases each). Trimming stripped 4 bases from V and 3 bases from J, with 16 bases between. In germline, CDR1 is LGHDT, CDR2 YNNKEL (reference sequence). The CDR3 covers 15 residues. This chain's CDR3 is CASSRNRDAGYEQYF. Here the CDR3 DNA reads TGTGCCAGCAGCCGGAACCGGGACGCGGGCTACGAGCAGTACTTC.

This clonotype was seen at least ten times. The chain is built from TRBV12-3 or TRBV12-4 and TRBJ1-2; 8 bases are shared with TRBD1. With 7 bases clipped from V and 2 bases from J, the junction kept 3 bases outside the gene matches. CDR3 size: 13 residues. For the CDR3, the DNA is TGTGCCAGCACCAGGGGGCAGAACTATGGCTACACCTTC. This codes for CASTRGQNYGYTF.

This clonotype has a count of ten or more. A much larger clone lies one base from this, so it may be a read error. This chain links TRBV12-3 or TRBV12-4 with TRBJ1-1; 7 nucleotides agree with TRBD1. With V trimmed by 4 bases and J by 1 base, 3 bases remained unmatched. CDR3 length: 14 residues. DNA for the CDR3: TGTGCCAGCAGTTACGGACAGGCGAACACTGAAGCTTTCTTT. Protein product: CASSYGQANTEAFF.

The sample holds many counts of this clonotype. The chain carries TRBV12-3 or TRBV12-4 and TRBJ2-7; D gene unclear. The CDR3 runs to 16 residues. The V and J ends lost 4 bases and 4 bases respectively, with 20 bases between them. The CDR3 spells CASSSETPSDPYEQYF. The CDR3 bases are TGTGCCAGCAGTTCGGAAACCCCATCCGACCCTTACGAGCAGTACTTC.

This clonotype was counted at least ten times. The chain recombines TRBV4-1 with TRBJ1-1, with a tentative D call TRBD1 (6 bases). Trimming left V 3 bases short and J 0 bases short, with 11 bases between. Germline CDR1 is MGHRA and CDR2 is YSYEKL. There are 15 residues in the CDR3. The CDR3, as DNA: TGCGCCAGCAGCCAGGAGACAGGCGTGAACACTGAAGCTTTCTTT. This codes for CASSQETGVNTEAFF.

This clonotype was recorded many times. The chain recombines TRBV6-1 with TRBJ1-1, with D perhaps matching TRBD1 (6 bases). V lost 4 bases, J lost 4 bases, and 13 bases lay in between. Germline lookup yields CDR1 MNHNS and CDR2 SASEGT. There are 14 residues in the CDR3. The CDR3 DNA sequence: TGTGCCAGCAGTGTTACTAAGGGGGGCACTGAAGCTTTCTTT. This encodes CASSVTKGGTEAFF.

The chain employs TRBV10-3 and TRBJ1-5, with 10 bases that match TRBD1. CDR1 and CDR2 (germline): ENHRY, SYGVKD. Trimming at V came to 4 bases and at J to 6 bases, leaving 6 bases not matched to a gene. This CDR3 has 15 amino acids. Here the CDR3 DNA reads TGTGCCATCAGTGCCGGACAGGGGGTGGGTCAGCCCCAGCATTTT. It yields the protein CAISAGQGVGQPQHF.

This clonotype was found many times. The V gene is TRBV24-1, the J gene TRBJ1-2; no clear D. Germline V gene lookup returns CDR1 KGHDR and CDR2 SFDVKD. Trimming left V 3 bases short and J 7 bases short, with 14 bases between. The CDR3 consists of 14 residues. This CDR3 is CATSDRASFSGYTF. CDR3 DNA sequence: TGTGCCACCAGTGATAGGGCGAGCTTCTCTGGCTACACCTTC.

This clonotype was recorded many times. V and J are TRBV12-3 or TRBV12-4 and TRBJ1-1, with 9 bases that match TRBD1. This CDR3 is built from 14 residues. The trim removed 10 bases at V and 6 bases at J, leaving 12 bases unmatched. The CDR3 reads CATSFSGTGSEAFF. In nucleotides, the CDR3 is TGTGCCACCTCTTTTTCCGGGACAGGGTCTGAAGCTTTCTTT.

The chain links TRBV30 to TRBJ1-5; D gene uncertain. The CDR3 length is 15 residues. V was cut by 1 base and J by 0 bases, with 10 bases left in between. Per the germline V gene, CDR1 is GTSNPN and CDR2 is SVGIG (reference sequence). CDR3 protein: CAWSGPQFSNQPQHF. The CDR3 DNA follows: TGTGCCTGGAGTGGGCCCCAGTTTAGCAATCAGCCCCAGCATTTT.

This clonotype was seen a few times. CDR3 loop: CASSRGKYNSPLHF. CDR3 DNA: TGTGCCAGCAGCAGGGGAAAGTATAATTCACCCCTCCACTTT. The chain carries TRBV6-1 and TRBJ1-6; D might be TRBD1 (6 bases). The CDR3 runs to 14 residues. The germline V gene has CDR1 MNHNS and CDR2 SASEGT. V lost 6 bases and J lost 4, with 10 bases in between.

This clonotype was detected many times. The chain carries TRBV7-6 and TRBJ1-3; the D gene is possibly TRBD1 (6 bases). Germline loops: CDR1 SGHVS, CDR2 FNYEAQ. V gave up 7 bases and J gave up 0 bases, with 16 bases separating them. The CDR3 has 16 residues. CDR3 protein: CASTKIQGSSGNTIYF. The CDR3 nucleotides read TGTGCCAGCACCAAAATACAGGGCAGCTCTGGAAACACCATATATTTT.

This chain connects TRBV24-1 to TRBJ1-5; a weak D match, TRBD1 (5 bases). Trimming shortened V by 12 bases and J by 0 bases, and 17 bases separated the two germline ends. The CDR3 is made up of 15 amino acids. Germline V gene sequence: CDR1 KGHDR, CDR2 SFDVKD. CDR3 bases: TGTGCCGCCCAACAGACAGAGTTTAGCAATCAGCCCCAGCATTTT. Protein: CAAQQTEFSNQPQHF.

This clonotype was observed a few times. The J gene is TRBJ1-2, the V gene TRBV5-1, with 7 nucleotides matching TRBD1. The CDR3 contains 14 residues. The J segment lost 0 bases and the V segment lost 3 bases, leaving 2 bases of the junction unmatched. Germline CDR1 is SGHRS and CDR2 is YFSETQ. CDR3 residues: CASSYGTANYGYTF. Written as DNA, the CDR3 is TGCGCCAGCAGCTACGGGACAGCTAACTATGGCTACACCTTC. Full variable domain (outside the CDR3, taken from reference TRBV5-1 and TRBJ1-2): KAGVTQTPRYLIKTRGQQVTLSCSPISGHRSVSWYQQTPGQGLQFLFEYFSETQRNKGNFPGRFSGRQFSNSRSEMNVSTLELGDSALYLCASSYGTANYGYTFGSGTRLTVV.

Many counts were recorded for this clonotype. This chain links TRBV28 with TRBJ2-5; D remains ambiguous. Trimming took off 2 bases at V and 5 bases at J, with 15 bases between the two ends. The CDR3 runs to 15 residues. CDR1 is MDHEN and CDR2 is SYDVKM in the germline V gene. The CDR3 here is CASSLPTGFGETQYF. CDR3 coding DNA: TGTGCCAGCAGTTTACCGACTGGGTTTGGGGAGACCCAGTACTTC.

V gene TRBV7-6 combines with J gene TRBJ2-7; TRBD2 is a possible D gene (6 bases). V was shortened by 0 bases and J by 2 bases, with 14 bases between the two germline ends. Germline-derived CDR1 and CDR2 are SGHVS and FNYEAQ. The CDR3 is 16 amino acids. Here the CDR3 reads CASSLAVAGTPYEQYF. Written as DNA, the CDR3 is TGTGCCAGCAGCTTAGCCGTCGCGGGGACCCCCTACGAGCAGTACTTC.

This clonotype was observed at least ten times. The chain is built from TRBV10-3 and TRBJ1-2, with D perhaps matching TRBD1 (6 bases). CDR1 and CDR2 from the germline V gene are ENHRY and SYGVKD. The CDR3 has 11 amino acids. Between the trimmed V and J ends, which lost 5 bases and 8 bases, there was a span of 9 bases. CDR3 sequence (DNA): TGTGCCATCAGTACAGGGTGGGGCTACACCTTC. This sequence encodes CAISTGWGYTF.

This clonotype showed up many times. The gene calls are TRBV6-5 and TRBJ1-1, with a weak D call TRBD1 (5 bases). The germline gives CDR1 MNHEY, CDR2 SVGAGI. This CDR3 has 16 amino acids. Trimming removed 0 bases at V and 4 bases at J, with 15 bases between. The CDR3 sequence is CASSYSMPGSGTEAFF. In DNA form, the CDR3 reads TGTGCCAGCAGTTACTCGATGCCAGGGAGCGGCACTGAAGCTTTCTTT.

At least ten counts were recorded for this clonotype. The rearrangement uses TRBV6-1 and TRBJ1-1; D is possibly TRBD1 (5 bases). The CDR3 has 12 amino acids. V lost 8 bases, J lost 5 bases, and 12 bases lay in between. CDR1 is MNHNS, CDR2 SASEGT, per germline. DNA of the CDR3: TGTGCCAGCGGATCTAGGGGAACTGAAGCTTTCTTT. This codes for CASGSRGTEAFF.

This clonotype was picked up a small number of times. V and J are TRBV29-1 and TRBJ2-2; D perhaps matches TRBD2 (5 bases). The V end was cut by 1 base, the J end by 2 bases, with 5 bases between. Germline loops: CDR1 SQVTM, CDR2 ANQGSEA. The CDR3 runs to 13 residues. The CDR3 coding sequence is TGCAGCGTTGAAGCGGGAAACACCGGGGAGCTGTTTTTT. Amino acid sequence: CSVEAGNTGELFF.

In nucleotides, the CDR3 is TGTGCCAGCAGTTACCTCAGGACTAGCGGGAACACCGGGGAGCTGTTTTTT. This translates into CASSYLRTSGNTGELFF. The V gene is TRBV6-2 or TRBV6-3, the J gene TRBJ2-2, with 10 bases identical to TRBD2. Germline CDR1 reads MNHEY; CDR2 reads SVGEGT. CDR3 length: 17 residues. The ends lost 2 bases at V and 1 base at J; junction bases unmatched: 4.

At least ten counts were recorded for this clonotype. The rearrangement uses TRBV15 and TRBJ1-1; TRBD1 aligns across 10 bases. Germline loops: CDR1 LNHNV, CDR2 YYDKDF (reference sequence). With 3 bases clipped from V and 4 bases from J, the junction kept 2 bases outside the gene matches. The CDR3 sequence is 14 residues long. CDR3 in DNA: TGTGCCACCAGCAGGACAGGGGGCTTCACTGAAGCTTTCTTT. It is translated as CATSRTGGFTEAFF.

This clonotype was seen ten or more times. The genes are TRBV20-1 and TRBJ1-2; D not resolved. V lost 0 bases to trimming and J lost 5 bases, with 16 bases between them. The CDR3 runs to 15 residues. Germline V lookup: CDR1 DFQATT, CDR2 SNEGSKA (reference sequence). As DNA, the CDR3 is TGCAGTGCTAGAGATTTGGGCCGAACTAGTTATGGCTACACCTTC. Translating gives CSARDLGRTSYGYTF.

This clonotype was detected many times. The chain employs TRBV5-1 and TRBJ2-2; 9 bases align to TRBD1. CDR1 SGHRS and CDR2 YFSETQ come from the germline V gene. This CDR3 region has 15 residues. Trimming took 4 bases from V and 7 from J; bases not matched to a gene: 8. Here the CDR3 DNA reads TGCGCCAGCAGCAGCTTACAGGGGGCCGGCGGGGAGCTGTTTTTT. Protein: CASSSLQGAGGELFF.

In this sample, this clonotype turned up many times. In DNA form, the CDR3 reads TGCAGTGCTAGAGATTTTGCCCGGGGGGGCTATTACGAGCAGTACTTC. This codes for CSARDFARGGYYEQYF. This chain links TRBV20-1 with TRBJ2-7, with 8 bases fitting TRBD2. CDR1 is DFQATT, CDR2 SNEGSKA, per germline (reference sequence). This CDR3 comprises 16 residues. Trimming took 0 bases from V and 4 from J; bases not matched to a gene: 11.